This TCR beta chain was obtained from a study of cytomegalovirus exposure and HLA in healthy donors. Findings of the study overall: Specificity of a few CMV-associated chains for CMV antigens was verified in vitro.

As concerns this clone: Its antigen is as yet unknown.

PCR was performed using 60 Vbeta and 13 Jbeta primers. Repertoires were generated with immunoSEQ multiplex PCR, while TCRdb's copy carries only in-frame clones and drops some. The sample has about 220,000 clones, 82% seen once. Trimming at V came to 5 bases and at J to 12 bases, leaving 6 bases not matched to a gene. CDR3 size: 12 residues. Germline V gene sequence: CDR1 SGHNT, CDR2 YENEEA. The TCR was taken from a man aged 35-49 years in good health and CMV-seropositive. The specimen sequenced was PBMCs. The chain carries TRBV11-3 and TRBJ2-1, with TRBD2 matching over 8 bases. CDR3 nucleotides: TGTGCCAGCAGCGAGCGGGAGAGGCGGCAGTTCTTC. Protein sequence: CASSERERRQFF.